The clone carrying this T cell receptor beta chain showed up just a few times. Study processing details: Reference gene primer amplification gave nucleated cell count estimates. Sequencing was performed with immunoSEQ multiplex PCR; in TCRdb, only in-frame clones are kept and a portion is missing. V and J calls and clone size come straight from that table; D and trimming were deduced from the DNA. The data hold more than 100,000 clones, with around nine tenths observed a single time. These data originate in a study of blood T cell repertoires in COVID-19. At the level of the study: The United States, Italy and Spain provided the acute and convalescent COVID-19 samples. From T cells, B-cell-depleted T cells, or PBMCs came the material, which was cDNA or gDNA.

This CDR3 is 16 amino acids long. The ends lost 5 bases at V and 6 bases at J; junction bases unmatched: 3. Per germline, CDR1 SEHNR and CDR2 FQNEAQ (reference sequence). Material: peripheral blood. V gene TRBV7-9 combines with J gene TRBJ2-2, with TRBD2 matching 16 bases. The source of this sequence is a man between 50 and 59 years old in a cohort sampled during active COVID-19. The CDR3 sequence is CASSPGTSGGAGELFF. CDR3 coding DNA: TGTGCCAGCAGCCCCGGGACTAGCGGGGGGGCCGGGGAGCTGTTTTTT.